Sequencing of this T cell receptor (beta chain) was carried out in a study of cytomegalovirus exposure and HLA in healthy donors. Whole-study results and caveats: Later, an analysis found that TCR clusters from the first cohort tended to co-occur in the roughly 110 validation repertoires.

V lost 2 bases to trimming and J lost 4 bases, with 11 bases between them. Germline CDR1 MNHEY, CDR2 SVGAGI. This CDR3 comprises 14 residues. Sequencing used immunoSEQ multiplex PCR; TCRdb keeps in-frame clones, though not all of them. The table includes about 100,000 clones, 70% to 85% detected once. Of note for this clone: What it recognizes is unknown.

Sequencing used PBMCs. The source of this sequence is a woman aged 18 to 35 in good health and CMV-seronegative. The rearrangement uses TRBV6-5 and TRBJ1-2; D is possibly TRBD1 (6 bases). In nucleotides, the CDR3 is TGTGCCAGCAGTTACAGGAGCAGGGGCTATGGCTACACCTTC. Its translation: CASSYRSRGYGYTF.